This is a list of T cell receptor beta chains from one sample in a study of cytomegalovirus exposure and HLA in healthy donors. Measured with immunoSEQ multiplex PCR; TCRdb has only the in-frame clones, and not every one. The top ten hold approximately 2.2% of the sample, which has 100,000 to 140,000 clones, approximately 79% seen once. The specimen was PBMCs. The receptors were sampled from a young man in good health and CMV-seronegative. CDR3s include the opening cysteine and the closing phenylalanine or tryptophan. A D gene is named only where the DNA matches it firmly. Part of the rows lack a size; the others show once, few, many or a class for expanded clones.

>TRBJ1-2|once|TRBV6-5|NA|13
CASRPTGNYGYTF
TGTGCCAGCAGACCTACAGGGAACTATGGCTACACCTTC
>TRBJ2-7|NA|TRBV27|TRBD1|14
CASSLGTGGDEQYF
TGTGCCAGCAGTTTAGGGACAGGGGGAGACGAGCAGTACTTC
>TRBJ2-2|once|TRBV4-1|NA|17
CASSQARSVANTGELFF
TGCGCCAGCAGCCAGGCCCGTAGCGTTGCGAACACCGGGGAGCTGTTTTTT
>TRBJ1-1|NA|TRBV5-5|NA|13
CASSFIGGTEAFF
TGTGCCAGCAGCTTTATAGGGGGCACTGAAGCTTTCTTT
>TRBJ2-7|NA|TRBV6-5|TRBD2|15
CASSPGLAGGYEQYF
TGTGCCAGCAGTCCCGGACTAGCGGGGGGCTACGAGCAGTACTTC
>TRBJ1-2|NA|TRBV6-6|TRBD1|15
CASSLPGQSNYGYTF
TGTGCCAGCAGTCTACCGGGACAGTCGAACTATGGCTACACCTTC
>TRBJ2-5|NA|TRBV5-6|TRBD1|19
CASSSPRGQRTRRGETQYF
TGTGCCAGCAGCTCACCGAGGGGACAGCGGACCCGTAGAGGGGAGACCCAGTACTTC
>TRBJ1-5|NA|TRBV6-1|NA|13
CASSVQGNQPQHF
TGTGCCAGCAGCGTACAGGGCAATCAGCCCCAGCATTTT
>TRBJ1-4|few|TRBV4-1|TRBD1|16
CASSPLGDRDAQELFF
TGCGCCAGCAGCCCCCTAGGCGACAGGGATGCGCAGGAACTGTTTTTT
>TRBJ1-2|NA|TRBV5-1|TRBD1|14
CASSLDGQGYGYTF
TGCGCCAGCAGCTTGGACGGACAGGGGTATGGCTACACCTTC
>TRBJ2-1|NA|TRBV5-6|TRBD2|15
CASSSGLALNNEQFF
TGTGCCAGCAGCTCGGGACTAGCGCTCAACAATGAGCAGTTCTTC
>TRBJ2-3|NA|TRBV6-1|NA|14
CASGTRDSTDTQYF
TGTGCCAGCGGGACAAGGGATAGCACAGATACGCAGTATTTT
>TRBJ1-2|NA|TRBV6-5|TRBD1|15
CASSYLRTGGNGYTF
TGTGCCAGCAGTTACCTGAGGACAGGGGGCAATGGCTACACCTTC
>TRBJ2-7|NA|TRBV7-6|TRBD2|14
CASSPNGGAYEQYF
TGTGCCAGCAGCCCCAATGGGGGGGCCTACGAGCAGTACTTC
>TRBJ1-2|NA|TRBV7-2|NA|15
CASSYLGGSGGGYTF
TGTGCCAGCAGCTACCTTGGGGGCTCGGGGGGGGGCTACACCTTC
>TRBJ2-2|few|TRBV6-4|TRBD2|15
CASSRLAGDTGELFF
TGTGCCAGCAGCCGACTAGCGGGTGACACCGGGGAGCTGTTTTTT
>TRBJ1-4|NA|TRBV19|NA|16
CASSMLPGSTNEKLFF
TGTGCCAGTAGTATGCTCCCAGGGTCAACCAATGAAAAACTGTTTTTT
>TRBJ1-2|NA|TRBV29-1|TRBD1|14
CSVPGTGRDYGYPF
TGCAGCGTTCCTGGGACAGGGAGGGACTATGGCTACCCCTTC
>TRBJ1-5|NA|TRBV7-6|TRBD1|15
CASSRGTGVEQPQHF
TGTGCCAGCAGCCGAGGGACAGGGGTGGAACAGCCCCAGCATTTT
>TRBJ2-5|NA|TRBV25-1|NA|14
CASSEGGFQETQYF
TGTGCCAGCAGTGAAGGGGGCTTCCAAGAGACCCAGTACTTC
>TRBJ1-4|NA|TRBV5-8|NA|14
CASSSGQINEKLFF
TGTGCCAGCAGCTCCGGACAGATTAATGAAAAACTGTTTTTT
>TRBJ2-7|NA|TRBV11-2|TRBD1|14
CASSRDRVSYEQYF
TGTGCCAGCAGCCGCGACAGGGTTTCCTACGAGCAGTACTTC
>TRBJ1-5|NA|TRBV19|NA|13
CASSMTGIQPQHF
TGTGCCAGTAGTATGACGGGGATTCAGCCCCAGCATTTT
>TRBJ1-5|NA|TRBV19|TRBD1|15
CASSQRDRGGQPQHF
TGTGCCAGTAGTCAACGGGACAGGGGAGGCCAGCCCCAGCATTTT
>TRBJ2-5|NA|TRBV7-3|NA|15
CASGLNAGLQETQYF
TGTGCCAGCGGCTTAAACGCAGGCCTCCAAGAGACCCAGTACTTC
>TRBJ1-1|NA|TRBV6-5|TRBD1|15
CASSYRGQGNTEAFF
TGTGCCAGCAGTTACAGGGGACAGGGAAACACTGAAGCTTTCTTT
>TRBJ2-7|few|TRBV5-8|TRBD1|15
CASSHVDRVRYEQYF
TGTGCCAGCAGCCACGTGGACAGGGTCCGCTACGAGCAGTACTTC